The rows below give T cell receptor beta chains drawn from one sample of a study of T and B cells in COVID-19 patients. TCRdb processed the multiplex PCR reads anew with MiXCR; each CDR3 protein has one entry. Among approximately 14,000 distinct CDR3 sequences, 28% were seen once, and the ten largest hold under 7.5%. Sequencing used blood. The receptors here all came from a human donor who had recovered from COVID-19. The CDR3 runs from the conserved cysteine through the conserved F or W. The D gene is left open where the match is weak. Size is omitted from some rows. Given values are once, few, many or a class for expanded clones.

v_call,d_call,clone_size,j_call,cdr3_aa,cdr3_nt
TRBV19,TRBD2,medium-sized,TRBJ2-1,CASSIVAGVVNEQFF,TGTGCCAGTAGTATAGTGGCGGGAGTTGTGAATGAGCAGTTCTTC
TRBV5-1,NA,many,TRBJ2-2,CASSLKAGELFF,TGCGCCAGCAGCTTGAAGGCCGGGGAGCTGTTTTTT
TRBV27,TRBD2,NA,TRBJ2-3,CASSLSRLREGWSTDTQYF,TGTGCCAGCAGCTTAAGTAGGCTGCGGGAGGGCTGGAGCACAGATACGCAGTATTTT
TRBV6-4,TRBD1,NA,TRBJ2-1,CASSVAGQGEQFF,TGTGCCAGCAGTGTCGCCGGACAGGGAGAGCAGTTCTTC
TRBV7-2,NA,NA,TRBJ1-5,CASSLGGYQPQHF,TGTGCCAGCAGCTTAGGTGGGTATCAGCCCCAGCATTTT
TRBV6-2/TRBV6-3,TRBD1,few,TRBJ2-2,CASSYSSGTGSAGELFF,TGTGCCAGCAGTTACTCTTCCGGGACAGGGTCAGCCGGGGAGCTGTTTTTT
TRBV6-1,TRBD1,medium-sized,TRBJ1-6,CASSPGQNNSPLHF,TGTGCCAGCAGTCCGGGACAGAATAATTCACCCCTCCACTTT
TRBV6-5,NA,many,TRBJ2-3,CASSYSRADTQYF,TGTGCCAGCAGTTACTCGAGGGCAGATACGCAGTATTTT
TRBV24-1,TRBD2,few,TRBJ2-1,CATSSGGLAGVSEQFF,TGTGCCACCAGTTCAGGGGGACTAGCGGGAGTGAGTGAGCAGTTCTTC
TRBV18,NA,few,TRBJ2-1,CASSPSTGNNEQFF,TGTGCCAGCTCACCTTCGACAGGAAACAATGAGCAGTTCTTC
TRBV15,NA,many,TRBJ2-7,CATSRSGDYEQYF,TGTGCCACCAGCAGATCGGGGGATTACGAGCAGTACTTC
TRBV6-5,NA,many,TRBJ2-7,CASSSRSIRDYEQYF,TGTGCCAGCAGTTCCCGGTCTATTAGGGACTACGAGCAGTACTTC
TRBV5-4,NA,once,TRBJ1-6,CASSSMGIAYNSPLHF,TGTGCCAGCAGTTCCATGGGGATAGCCTATAATTCACCCCTCCACTTT
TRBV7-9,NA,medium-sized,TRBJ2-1,CASSPGGVEQFF,TGTGCCAGCAGTCCAGGTGGGGTTGAGCAGTTCTTC
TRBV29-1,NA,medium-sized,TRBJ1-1,CSVGEGSGNTEAFF,TGCAGCGTTGGCGAGGGATCGGGGAACACTGAAGCTTTCTTT
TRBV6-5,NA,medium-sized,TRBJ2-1,CASSYSGNDEQFF,TGTGCCAGCAGTTACTCAGGGAACGATGAGCAGTTCTTC
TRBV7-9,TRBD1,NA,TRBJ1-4,CASSLGAGGNEKLFF,TGTGCCAGCAGCTTAGGGGCAGGGGGGAATGAAAAACTGTTTTTT
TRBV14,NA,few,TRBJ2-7,CASSPANYEQYF,TGTGCCAGCAGCCCGGCCAACTACGAGCAGTACTTC
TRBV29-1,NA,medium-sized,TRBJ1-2,CSAHPFPGQSVWGYTF,TGCAGCGCCCACCCGTTCCCAGGACAGAGCGTTTGGGGCTACACCTTC
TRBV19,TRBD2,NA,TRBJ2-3,CASTLMGLAVGGTDTQYF,TGTGCCAGTACCCTCATGGGACTAGCGGTGGGAGGCACAGATACGCAGTATTTT
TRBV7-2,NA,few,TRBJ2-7,CASSSDRPYEQYF,TGTGCCAGCAGCTCGGACAGACCCTACGAGCAGTACTTC
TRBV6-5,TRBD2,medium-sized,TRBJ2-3,CASSPAGVTDTQYF,TGTGCCAGCAGTCCCGCGGGGGTCACAGATACGCAGTATTTT
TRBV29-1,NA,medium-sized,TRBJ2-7,CSVSTGTPYEQYF,TGCAGCGTGTCCACTGGGACACCCTACGAGCAGTACTTC
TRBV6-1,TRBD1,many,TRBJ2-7,CASRRDRAYEQYF,TGTGCCAGCAGGCGGGACAGGGCCTACGAGCAGTACTTC
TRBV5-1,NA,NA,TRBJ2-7,CASSLYVGGNYEQYF,TGCGCCAGCAGCTTGTATGTTGGCGGCAACTACGAGCAGTACTTC
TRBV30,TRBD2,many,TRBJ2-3,CAWSENSGGTDTQYF,TGTGCCTGGAGTGAAAATAGCGGGGGGACAGATACGCAGTATTTT
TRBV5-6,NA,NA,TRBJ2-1,CASSLPQGFNEQFF,TGTGCCAGCAGCCTACCCCAGGGGTTCAATGAGCAGTTCTTC
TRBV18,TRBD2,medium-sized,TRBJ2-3,CASSPETSVFTDTQYF,TGTGCCAGCTCACCGGAGACTAGCGTCTTCACAGATACGCAGTATTTT
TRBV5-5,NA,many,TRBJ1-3,CASSSNGLPASGNTIYF,TGTGCCAGCAGCTCGAATGGACTCCCGGCATCTGGAAACACCATATATTTT
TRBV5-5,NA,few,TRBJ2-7,CASSQRNSYEQYF,TGTGCCAGCAGCCAAAGGAACTCCTACGAGCAGTACTTC
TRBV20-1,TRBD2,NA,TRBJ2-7,CSPQAGDLAGVGYEQYF,TGCAGCCCTCAGGCGGGGGATCTAGCGGGAGTGGGTTACGAGCAGTACTTC
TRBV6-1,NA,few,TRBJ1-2,CASSEGGTNYGYTF,TGTGCCAGCAGTGAAGGGGGGACTAACTATGGCTACACCTTC
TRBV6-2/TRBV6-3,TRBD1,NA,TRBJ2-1,CASSYSTGGYFDEQFF,TGTGCCAGCAGTTACTCGACAGGGGGCTATTTCGATGAGCAGTTCTTC
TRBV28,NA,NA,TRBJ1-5,CASSREVSNQPQHF,TGTGCCAGCAGTCGGGAGGTGAGCAATCAGCCCCAGCATTTT
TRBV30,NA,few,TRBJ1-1,CAWKRNLNTEAFF,TGTGCCTGGAAAAGGAACCTGAACACTGAAGCTTTCTTT
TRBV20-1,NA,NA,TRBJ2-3,CSAKTTSYTDTQYF,TGCAGTGCTAAGACGACTAGTTACACAGATACGCAGTATTTT